This T cell receptor (beta chain) was documented in a study of OX40 agonist ivuxolimab in advanced cancers. Overall study context: Of mixed ages from about 23 to 85 and averaging approximately 60 years, the group was approximately 80% male. Study conclusions and caveats: It was not determined which antigens were specifically recognized by the peripheral T cells that had undergone clonal expansion. Clonal expansion in partial responders at 0.1-3.0 mg/kg ranked among the lowest.

The assay was immunoSEQ multiplex PCR, and TCRdb's table has in-frame clones only and misses some. The repertoire holds fewer than 90,000 clones, with around nine tenths as singletons. To note about this clone: Its specificity is unknown.

Trimming shortened V by 1 base and J by 3 bases, and 10 bases separated the two germline ends. The CDR3 runs 15 residues. Per germline, CDR1 SEHNR and CDR2 FQNEAQ (reference sequence). Material: CD4+ or CD8+ T cells sorted from blood, obtained in a trial of the OX40 agonist ivuxolimab. The origin of this receptor is an adult with an advanced solid tumor such as melanoma, head and neck, liver or kidney cancer. The V and J genes are TRBV7-9 and TRBJ1-5; perhaps TRBD1 as D (5 bases). In DNA form, the CDR3 reads TGTGCCAGCAGCTTAGATCTGGGACTCAATCAGCCCCAGCATTTT. Its protein product is CASSLDLGLNQPQHF.